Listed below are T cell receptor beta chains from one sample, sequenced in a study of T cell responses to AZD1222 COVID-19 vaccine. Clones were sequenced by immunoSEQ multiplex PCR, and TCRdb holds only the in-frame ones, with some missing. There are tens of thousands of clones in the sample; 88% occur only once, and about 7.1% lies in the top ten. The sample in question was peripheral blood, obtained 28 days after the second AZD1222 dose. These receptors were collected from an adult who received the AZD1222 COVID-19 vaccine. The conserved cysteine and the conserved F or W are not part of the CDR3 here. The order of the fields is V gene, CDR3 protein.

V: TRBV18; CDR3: ASSPLHRGLDEKLF
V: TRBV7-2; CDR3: ASSLPGRVEKLF
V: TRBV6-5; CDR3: ASSSGQGVSHEQY
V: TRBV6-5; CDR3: ASSRTLQETQY
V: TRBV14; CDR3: ASSQLNTGELF
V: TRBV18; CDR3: ASSPDREVGYT
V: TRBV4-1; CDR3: ASSLPTSSGGYT
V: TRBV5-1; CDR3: ASSLAVLNTGELF
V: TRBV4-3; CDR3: ASSQAGRAWNEQF
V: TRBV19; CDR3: ASSFGAAHEAF
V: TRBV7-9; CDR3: ASSPTQGTRNTIY
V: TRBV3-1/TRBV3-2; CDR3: ASSQDREGTDNSPLH
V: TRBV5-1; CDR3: ASSLDVNSPLH
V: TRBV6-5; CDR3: ASSLSRTIYEQY
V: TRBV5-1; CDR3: ASSLGGAETQY
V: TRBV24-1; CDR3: ATSDFRGAQY
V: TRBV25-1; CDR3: ASADLKPTDTQY
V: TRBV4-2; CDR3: ASSQESQRVAGELF
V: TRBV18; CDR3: ASSPPSPANTEAF
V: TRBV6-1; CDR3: ASSERTPGLSGNTIY
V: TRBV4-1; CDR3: ASSQAPIQPQH
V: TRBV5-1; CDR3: ASSLGQGPYNEQF
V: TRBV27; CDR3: ASSLYWWGTGGDTNYGYT
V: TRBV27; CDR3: ASSQRTGLGYEQY
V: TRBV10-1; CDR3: ASSANSGNTIY
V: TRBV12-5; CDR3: ASGFRARDEQF
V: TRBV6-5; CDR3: ASSYSGTGGEKLF
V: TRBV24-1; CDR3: ATSGQGWPNEQF
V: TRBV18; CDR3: ASSLHQETQY
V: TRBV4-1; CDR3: ASSPGPQETQY
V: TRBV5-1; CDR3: ASSFFDSNYGYT
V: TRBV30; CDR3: AWSATPNTEAF
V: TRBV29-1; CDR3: SVERPNEQF
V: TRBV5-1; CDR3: ASSLDGSGYEQY
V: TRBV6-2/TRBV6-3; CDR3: ASSKLGQVTDEQF
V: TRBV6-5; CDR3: ASGGQGREKLF
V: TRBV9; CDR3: ASSVGRQPGSYEQY
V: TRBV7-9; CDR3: ASSLGWAGAGGLNEQF
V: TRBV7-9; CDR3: ASTGGRVDEQF
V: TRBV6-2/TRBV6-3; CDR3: ASSPHSDYNEQF
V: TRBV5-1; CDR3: ASSSDRKYGYT
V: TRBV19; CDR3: ASSFSGTEAF
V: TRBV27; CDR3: ASSLDRGSYNEQF
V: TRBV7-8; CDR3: ASSTQTGAYTEAF
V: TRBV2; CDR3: ASIKKRGDTQY
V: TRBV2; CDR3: ASSAMGTYNEQF
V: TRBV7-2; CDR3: ASSFGITSGNTIY
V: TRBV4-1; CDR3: ASSPRLAGGPGQF
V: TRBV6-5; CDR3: ASRLDRVEKLF
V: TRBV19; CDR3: ASAGTTNTGELF
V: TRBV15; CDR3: ATSRGTLQETQY
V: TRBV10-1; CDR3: ASSESSEGTEAF
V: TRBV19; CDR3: ASSGPRPGLAGDGEQF
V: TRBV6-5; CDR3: ASSYSPLGEQY
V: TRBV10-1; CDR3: ASSDSRIGKSNTEAF
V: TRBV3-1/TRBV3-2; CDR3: ASSQAGTRDEKQY
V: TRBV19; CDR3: ASSTGGGTSPEQY
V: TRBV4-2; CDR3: ASSQDWAASYNEQF